A single sample is the source of the 26 T cell receptor beta chains below, sequenced in a study of OX40 agonist ivuxolimab in advanced cancers. Assay: immunoSEQ multiplex PCR; the TCRdb copy retains only in-frame clones and omits some. This table has around 74,000 clones, 65% to 90% appearing once. The source material was CD4+ or CD8+ T cells sorted from blood, sampled in a trial of the OX40 agonist ivuxolimab. The receptors derive from an adult with an advanced solid tumor such as melanoma, head and neck, liver or kidney cancer.

V and J are TRBV4-1 and TRBJ1-2; 9 nucleotides match TRBD1. The CDR3 is 15 amino acids. The V segment lost 0 bases and the J segment 8 bases; nucleotides outside the gene matches: 7. CDR1 MGHRA and CDR2 YSYEKL come from the germline V gene. The CDR3: CASSQDVGTGYGYTF. CDR3 bases: TGCGCCAGCAGCCAAGATGTCGGGACAGGGTACGGCTACACCTTC.

In the case of this clone: Mismatch with germline at one junction end may stem from a read error. This chain links TRBV7-7 with TRBJ2-3, with D perhaps TRBD2 (5 bases). CDR1 and CDR2 (germline): SSHAT, FNYEAQ (reference sequence). The CDR3 loop spans 14 amino acids. CDR3 DNA: TGTGCTAGCAGTCTAAGGGCGGGTTCAGATACGCAGTATTTT. Translating gives CASSLRAGSDTQYF.

The chain combines TRBV28 with TRBJ1-6; possible D gene TRBD1, 5 bases. Trimming shortened V by 3 bases and J by 8 bases, and 17 bases separated the two germline ends. Per the germline V gene, CDR1 is MDHEN and CDR2 is SYDVKM. The CDR3 extends over 16 amino acids. This CDR3 is CASSFGGAPLDSPLHF. CDR3 nucleotides: TGTGCCAGCAGTTTCGGAGGGGCGCCCTTAGATTCACCCCTCCACTTT.

This chain connects TRBV25-1 to TRBJ1-1, with TRBD1 as a possible D gene (6 bases). Trimming removed 7 bases at V and 0 bases at J, with 15 bases between. Germline V gives CDR1 MGHDK, CDR2 SYGVNS. The CDR3 has 15 amino acids. CDR3 in amino acids: CASKVIAGVNTEAFF. CDR3 sequence (DNA): TGTGCCAGCAAAGTGATCGCAGGGGTGAACACTGAAGCTTTCTTT.

This chain joins TRBV4-3 and TRBJ2-7; 7 bases line up with TRBD1. CDR1 is LGHNA and CDR2 is YSLEER in the germline V gene. With 0 bases clipped from V and 2 bases from J, the junction kept 4 bases outside the gene matches. The CDR3 covers 15 residues. Here the CDR3 DNA reads TGCGCCAGCAGCCAAGATGGGCAGGGGGCCTACGAGCAGTACTTC. It yields the protein CASSQDGQGAYEQYF.

The CDR3 nucleotides are TGTGCCAGTAGTACCCCGGGACTAGCGGGATACACAGATACGCAGTATTTT. This gives the protein CASSTPGLAGYTDTQYF. The chain joins TRBV19 to TRBJ2-3, with TRBD2 matching over 13 bases. After removal of 4 bases from V and 2 bases from J, the junction contained 6 bases not matched to a gene. Germline CDR1 LNHDA, CDR2 SQIVND (reference sequence). The length of the CDR3 is 17 residues.

This sequence joins TRBV27 and TRBJ1-4; D may be TRBD1 (5 bases). The germline CDR1 and CDR2 sequences are MNHEY and SMNVEV (reference sequence). This CDR3 is 15 amino acids long. Trimming took 5 bases from V and 1 from J, leaving 11 bases between them. This CDR3 is CASSMRQLTNEKLFF. Written as DNA, the CDR3 is TGTGCCAGCAGTATGCGACAGCTAACTAATGAAAAACTGTTTTTT.

V is TRBV11-2 and J is TRBJ2-3; no clear D gene. V was shortened by 5 bases and J by 0 bases, with 9 bases between the two germline ends. From germline, CDR1 is SGHAT and CDR2 FQNNGV. The CDR3 totals 14 residues. The CDR3 sequence: CASSPRLSTDTQYF. CDR3 in DNA: TGTGCCAGCAGCCCGCGGCTGAGCACAGATACGCAGTATTTT.

The rearrangement links TRBV7-3 to TRBJ2-2; D ambiguous. With 5 bases removed from V and 6 bases from J, the gap between germline ends came to 16 bases. This CDR3 comprises 15 residues. Germline lookup yields CDR1 SGHTA and CDR2 FQGTGA. Here the CDR3 DNA reads TGTGCCAGCAGCCAAAGGGCCGAGAGAGCCGGGGAGCTGTTTTTT. Amino acid sequence: CASSQRAERAGELFF. Together with reference TRBV7-3 and TRBJ2-2, the CDR3 gives the full variable domain: GAGVSQTPSNKVTEKGKYVELRCDPISGHTALYWYRQSLGQGPEFLIYFQGTGAADDSGLPNDRFFAVRPEGSVSTLKIQRTERGDSAVYLCASSQRAERAGELFFGEGSRLTVL.

This clone turned up a few times. V and J are TRBV19 and TRBJ1-1, with D possibly being TRBD1 (5 bases). CDR3 size: 14 residues. Trimming removed 7 bases from V and 4 bases from J, with 16 bases in between. The germline V gene encodes CDR1 LNHDA and CDR2 SQIVND (reference sequence). The CDR3 sequence is CASMGGEVSTEAFF. CDR3 nucleotides: TGTGCCAGTATGGGAGGGGAGGTGAGCACTGAAGCTTTCTTT.

This clone was counted once. The V call is TRBV6-5, the J call TRBJ1-3; D is unresolved. Between the trimmed V and J ends, which lost 5 bases and 7 bases, there was a span of 18 bases. Germline values: CDR1 MNHEY, CDR2 SVGAGI. The CDR3 is 15 amino acids. The chain's CDR3 is CASSGGIRPWNTIYF. The CDR3 bases are TGTGCCAGCAGTGGAGGGATTCGGCCCTGGAACACCATATATTTT.

The chain joins TRBV7-2 to TRBJ1-4; D uncertain. The CDR3 length is 16 residues. Germline CDR1 is SGHTA and CDR2 is FQGNSA. Between the trimmed V and J ends, which lost 1 base and 9 bases, there was a span of 18 bases. The CDR3 here is CASSLGTGEWEKKLFF. In DNA form, the CDR3 reads TGTGCCAGCAGCTTAGGTACCGGTGAATGGGAAAAAAAACTGTTTTTT.

Turning to this clone: One end of the junction is discordant with germline, which a read error may explain. The chain recombines TRBV4-1 with TRBJ2-5; D ambiguous. The germline V gene encodes CDR1 MGHRA and CDR2 YSYEKL. The CDR3 extends over 10 amino acids. CDR3 in DNA: TGCGCCAGCAGCCAGAACCCTTCCCACTTC. Translating gives CASSQNPSHF.

This rearrangement joins TRBV4-3 to TRBJ1-3, with a weak D call TRBD1 (6 bases). Trimming pared 3 bases from V and 1 base from J, leaving 19 bases between. The CDR3 is 18 residues long. Per the germline V gene, CDR1 is LGHNA and CDR2 is YSLEER. The CDR3 protein is CASSQDSRQAASGNTIYF. The DNA for the CDR3 is TGCGCCAGCAGCCAGGATAGCCGACAGGCCGCTTCTGGAAACACCATATATTTT.

The table lists this clone with a few counts. V gene TRBV7-8 combines with J gene TRBJ1-2; D is perhaps TRBD1 (5 bases). Germline V lookup: CDR1 SGHVS, CDR2 FQNEAQ. The CDR3 sequence is 14 residues long. Trimming pared 5 bases from V and 7 bases from J, leaving 17 bases between. This CDR3 reads CASSAGTRPIGYTF. As DNA, the CDR3 is TGTGCCAGCAGCGCCGGGACCAGGCCCATTGGCTACACCTTC.

V is TRBV19 and J is TRBJ2-3; 9 bases line up with TRBD2. CDR1 is LNHDA, CDR2 SQIVND, per germline (reference sequence). This CDR3 comprises 16 residues. Trimming took 1 base from V and 2 from J; bases not matched to a gene: 4. In DNA, the CDR3 is TGTGCCAGTAGTATAGGAGCGGGGGGCGTCACAGATACGCAGTATTTT. Translated: CASSIGAGGVTDTQYF. Based on the CDR3 plus reference TRBV19 and TRBJ2-3, the full variable domain is DGGITQSPKYLFRKEGQNVTLSCEQNLNHDAMYWYRQDPGQGLRLIYYSQIVNDFQKGDIAEGYSVSREKKESFPLTVTSAQKNPTAFYLCASSIGAGGVTDTQYFGPGTRLTVL.

J is TRBJ2-2 and V is TRBV5-4; perhaps TRBD2 as D (6 bases). Germline CDR1 SGHNT, CDR2 YYREEE (reference sequence). V lost 0 bases, J lost 2 bases, and 14 bases lay in between. This CDR3 is built from 17 residues. The CDR3, as DNA: TGTGCCAGCAGCTTGGCCGGGGACTTACGTAACACCGGGGAGCTGTTTTTT. It is translated as CASSLAGDLRNTGELFF.

This sequence joins TRBV30 and TRBJ2-3; the D gene is possibly TRBD2 (6 bases). V was clipped by 2 bases and J by 5 bases, with 14 bases between them. Per germline, CDR1 GTSNPN and CDR2 SVGIG (reference sequence). The CDR3 is made up of 14 amino acids. The DNA for the CDR3 is TGTGCCTGGAGTAACATGGAGGGGCGAGATACGCAGTATTTT. Translating gives CAWSNMEGRDTQYF.

V is TRBV27 and J is TRBJ1-2; D is unclear. Germline lookup yields CDR1 MNHEY and CDR2 SMNVEV (reference sequence). The CDR3 is made up of 13 amino acids. The V end lost 4 bases, the J end lost 5 bases, and 11 bases lay between the germline ends. The CDR3 loop reads CASSSSRRYGYTF. CDR3 DNA sequence: TGTGCCAGCAGTTCGAGCAGGAGGTATGGCTACACCTTC.

This chain links TRBV7-6 with TRBJ2-5; D remains ambiguous. Per germline, CDR1 SGHVS and CDR2 FNYEAQ. Trimming removed 1 base at V and 5 bases at J, with 8 bases between. This CDR3 has 13 residues. CDR3 sequence: CASSLVVGETQYF. CDR3 bases: TGTGCCAGCAGCTTAGTCGTTGGTGAGACCCAGTACTTC.

The chain's CDR3 is CASSLYVTGPYEQYF. CDR3 bases: TGTGCCAGCAGCTTGTACGTGACAGGGCCCTACGAGCAGTACTTC. The rearrangement uses TRBV5-6 and TRBJ2-7; 7 nucleotides match TRBD1. J lost 2 bases, V lost 1 base, and 6 bases had no gene match. CDR3 length equals 15 residues. Germline CDR1 and CDR2: SGHDT and YYEEEE. The whole variable domain, filled in from reference TRBV5-6 and TRBJ2-7, reads DAGVTQSPTHLIKTRGQQVTLRCSPKSGHDTVSWYQQALGQGPQFIFQYYEEEERQRGNFPDRFSGHQFPNYSSELNVNALLLGDSALYLCASSLYVTGPYEQYFGPGTRLTVT.

The gene calls are TRBV11-2 and TRBJ2-5, with 11 nucleotides matching TRBD1. The length of the CDR3 is 17 residues. V dropped 3 bases and J dropped 4; count of bases not matched to a gene: 10. CDR1 SGHAT and CDR2 FQNNGV come from the germline V gene. CDR3 amino acids: CASSFGQGARLGETQYF. In DNA form, the CDR3 reads TGTGCCAGCAGCTTCGGACAGGGGGCGCGATTGGGAGAGACCCAGTACTTC.

This clone was observed a few times. V and J are TRBV7-9 and TRBJ2-5; D perhaps matches TRBD2 (5 bases). CDR1 is SEHNR and CDR2 is FQNEAQ in the germline V gene (reference sequence). The CDR3 covers 10 residues. The germline V and J ends were trimmed by 5 bases and 7 bases, with 5 bases remaining between them. The chain's CDR3 is CASSEGTQYF. CDR3 DNA sequence: TGTGCCAGCAGCGAGGGGACCCAGTACTTC. The full variable domain, with the rest looked up from reference TRBV7-9 and TRBJ2-5, is DTGVSQNPRHKITKRGQNVTFRCDPISEHNRLYWYRQTLGQGPEFLTYFQNEAQLEKSRLLSDRFSAERPKGSFSTLEIQRTEQGDSAMYLCASSEGTQYFGPGTRLLVL.

This clone was picked up a small number of times. The chain recombines TRBV29-1 with TRBJ1-4; D is undetermined. Germline lookup yields CDR1 SQVTM and CDR2 ANQGSEA. Trimming took off 5 bases at V and 8 bases at J, with 12 bases between the two ends. The CDR3 covers 12 residues. The CDR3 sequence: CSVLPPGEKLFF. The DNA for the CDR3 is TGCAGCGTTCTACCCCCGGGGGAAAAACTGTTTTTT.

The chain links TRBV30 to TRBJ1-6; no clear D. The CDR3 contains 14 residues. V was trimmed by 1 base and J by 5 bases, leaving 9 bases between them. The germline V gene has CDR1 GTSNPN and CDR2 SVGIG (reference sequence). CDR3 DNA sequence: TGTGCCTGGAGTGAGGGCCAGAATAATTCACCCCTCCACTTT. It translates to CAWSEGQNNSPLHF.

This clone is a singleton in its sample. The rearrangement uses TRBV21-1 and TRBJ2-7. TRBV21-1 is a pseudogene locus. This CDR3 is built from 13 residues. The CDR3 region is CASSSLNTDEQYF. The CDR3 region has the DNA TGTGCCAGCAGCTCACTGAACACGGACGAGCAGTACTTC.